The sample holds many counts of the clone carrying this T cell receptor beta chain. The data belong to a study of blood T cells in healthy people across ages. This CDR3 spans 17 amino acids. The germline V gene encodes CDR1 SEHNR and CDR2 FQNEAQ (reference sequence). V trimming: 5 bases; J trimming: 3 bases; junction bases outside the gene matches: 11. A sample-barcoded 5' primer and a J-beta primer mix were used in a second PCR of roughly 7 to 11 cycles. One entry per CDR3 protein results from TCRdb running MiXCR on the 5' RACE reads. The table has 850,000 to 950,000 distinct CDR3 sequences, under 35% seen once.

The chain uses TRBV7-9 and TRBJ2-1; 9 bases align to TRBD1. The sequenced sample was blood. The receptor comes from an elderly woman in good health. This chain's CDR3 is CASSQLGTGTVYNEQFF. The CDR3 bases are TGTGCCAGCAGCCAACTCGGGACAGGGACCGTCTACAATGAGCAGTTCTTC.